The clone carrying this TCR beta chain occurred once. Method: immunoSEQ multiplex PCR; TCRdb's copy keeps in-frame clones and lacks some. The sample lists around 1.1 million clones, about 80% seen once, with more than 0.85% in the top ten. These data come from a study of shared clonotypes between healthy human individuals. The germline gives CDR1 GTSNPN, CDR2 SVGIG (reference sequence). The CDR3 has 12 amino acids. V was trimmed by 8 bases and J by 8 bases, leaving 15 bases between them. The clonotype originates from a man younger than 30 in good health. Some clones in this sample may be carry-over from other donors' samples. The chain uses TRBV30 and TRBJ1-4; possible D gene TRBD1, 5 bases. The material sequenced was memory CD4+ T cells from PBMCs. Indicated subset: CD45RA-negative fraction. CDR3 protein: CAASPEGEKLFF. In DNA form, the CDR3 reads TGTGCCGCCTCCCCGGAGGGGGAAAAACTGTTTTTT. Complete variable domain (other parts from reference TRBV30 and TRBJ1-4): SQTIHQWPATLVQPVGSPLSLECTVEGTSNPNLYWYRQAAGRGLQLLFYSVGIGQISSEVPQNLSASRPQDRQFILSSKKLLLSDSGFYLCAASPEGEKLFFGSGTQLSVL.